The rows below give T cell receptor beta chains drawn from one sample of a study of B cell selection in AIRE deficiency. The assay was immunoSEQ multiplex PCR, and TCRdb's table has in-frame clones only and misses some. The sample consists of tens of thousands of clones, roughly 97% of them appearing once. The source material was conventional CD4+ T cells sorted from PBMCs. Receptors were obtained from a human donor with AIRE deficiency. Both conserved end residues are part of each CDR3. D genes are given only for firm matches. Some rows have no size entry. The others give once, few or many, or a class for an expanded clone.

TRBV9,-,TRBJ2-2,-,CASSPRANTGELFF,TGTGCCAGCAGTCCGAGGGCGAACACCGGGGAGCTGTTTTTT
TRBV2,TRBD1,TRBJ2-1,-,CASSGDRGGFNEQFF,TGTGCCAGCAGCGGGGACAGGGGCGGCTTCAATGAGCAGTTCTTC
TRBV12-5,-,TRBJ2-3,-,CASGLGGRLAGLSDTQYF,TGTGCTAGTGGTTTGGGGGGTAGGCTAGCAGGGCTTTCAGATACGCAGTATTTT
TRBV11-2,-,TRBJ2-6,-,CASSLDPGLTSGANVLTF,TGTGCCAGCAGCTTAGATCCAGGACTGACCTCTGGGGCCAACGTCCTGACTTTC
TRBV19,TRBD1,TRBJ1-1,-,CASSPRQGNTEAFF,TGTGCCAGTAGTCCTCGACAGGGTAACACTGAAGCTTTCTTT
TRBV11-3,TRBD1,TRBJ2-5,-,CASSLQGVGETQYF,TGTGCCAGCAGCTTACAGGGGGTTGGAGAGACCCAGTACTTC
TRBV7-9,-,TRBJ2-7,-,CASSPPDGEIYEQYF,TGTGCCAGCAGCCCCCCCGACGGCGAGATCTACGAGCAGTACTTC
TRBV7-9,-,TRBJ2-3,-,CASSLTDSTDTQYF,TGTGCCAGCAGCTTGACAGATAGCACAGATACGCAGTATTTT
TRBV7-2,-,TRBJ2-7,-,CASSLVVQGLGEQYF,TGTGCCAGCAGCTTAGTTGTTCAGGGGTTGGGGGAGCAGTACTTC
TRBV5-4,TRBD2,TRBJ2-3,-,CASKPGGVDTDTQYF,TGTGCCAGCAAACCCGGGGGGGTGGACACAGATACGCAGTATTTT
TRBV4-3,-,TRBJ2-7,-,CASSYLAVSRGSHEQYF,TGCGCCAGCAGCTACCTAGCTGTGAGCAGGGGATCCCACGAGCAGTACTTC
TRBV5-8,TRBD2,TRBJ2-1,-,CASSLGTSGADEQFF,TGTGCCAGCAGCCTGGGGACTAGCGGGGCCGATGAGCAGTTCTTC
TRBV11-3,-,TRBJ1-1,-,CASSFNAWGYERVRKTEAFF,TGTGCCAGCAGCTTCAACGCATGGGGTTATGAGAGGGTACGGAAGACTGAAGCTTTCTTT
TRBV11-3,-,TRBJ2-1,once,CASSLGTNYNEQFF,TGTGCCAGCAGCTTAGGGACAAACTACAATGAGCAGTTCTTC
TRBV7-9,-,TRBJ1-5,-,CASSPPGGQPQHF,TGTGCCAGCAGCCCCCCCGGGGGTCAGCCCCAGCATTTT
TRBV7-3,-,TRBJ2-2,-,CASSSNTGELFF,TGTGCCAGCAGCTCCAACACCGGGGAGCTGTTTTTT
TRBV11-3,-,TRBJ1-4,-,CASSANKGELFF,TGTGCCAGCAGCGCCAATAAGGGGGAACTGTTTTTT
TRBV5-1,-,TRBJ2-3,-,CASRRTSTDTQYF,TGCGCCAGCAGACGGACATCCACAGATACGCAGTATTTT
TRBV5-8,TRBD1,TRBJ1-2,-,CASSPRTGGIYGYTF,TGTGCCAGCAGCCCCCGGACAGGGGGAATCTATGGCTACACCTTC
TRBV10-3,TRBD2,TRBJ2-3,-,CAISRTSKTDTQYF,TGTGCCATCAGTAGGACTAGTAAGACAGATACGCAGTATTTT
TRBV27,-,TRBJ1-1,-,CASRSGVRRTEAFF,TGTGCCAGCAGATCAGGGGTTCGAAGGACTGAAGCTTTCTTT
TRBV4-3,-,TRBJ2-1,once,CASSQDPLRNEQFF,TGCGCCAGCAGCCAAGATCCCCTTCGCAATGAGCAGTTCTTC
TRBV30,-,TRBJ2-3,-,CACAQTDTQYF,TGTGCCTGCGCCCAGACGGATACGCAGTATTTT
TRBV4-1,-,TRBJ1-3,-,CASSPSQVTGNTIYF,TGCGCCAGCAGCCCCTCCCAGGTGACTGGAAACACCATATATTTT
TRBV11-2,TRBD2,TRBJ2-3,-,CASSPGTSGGAQYF,TGTGCCAGCAGCCCCGGGACTAGCGGGGGGGCGCAGTATTTT
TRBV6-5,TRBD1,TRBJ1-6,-,CAGSYRGYSPLHF,TGTGCCGGATCCTACAGGGGATATTCACCCCTCCACTTT
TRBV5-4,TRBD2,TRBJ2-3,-,CASSLASGGAAPRGDTQYF,TGTGCCAGCAGCTTAGCTAGCGGGGGGGCCGCTCCCCGTGGAGATACGCAGTATTTT
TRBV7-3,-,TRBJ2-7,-,CASSLRGGSYEQYF,TGTGCCAGCAGCTTACGAGGGGGCTCCTACGAGCAGTACTTC
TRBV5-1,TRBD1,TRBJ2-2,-,CASRTGAVPGELFF,TGCGCCAGCCGGACAGGGGCGGTGCCCGGGGAGCTGTTTTTT
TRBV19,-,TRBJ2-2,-,CASSTQTETGELFF,TGTGCCAGTAGTACCCAGACAGAAACCGGGGAGCTGTTTTTT
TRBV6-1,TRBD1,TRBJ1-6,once,CASSVGGPLYNSPLHF,TGTGCCAGCAGTGTAGGGGGCCCGCTCTATAATTCACCCCTCCACTTT
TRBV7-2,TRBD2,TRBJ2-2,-,CASSFASGTNTGELFF,TGTGCCAGCAGCTTTGCTAGCGGAACGAACACCGGGGAGCTGTTTTTT
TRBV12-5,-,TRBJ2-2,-,CASGLGGTAPGELFF,TGTGCTAGTGGTTTAGGAGGGACGGCGCCCGGGGAGCTGTTTTTT
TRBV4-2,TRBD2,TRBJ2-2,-,CASSRKRGETGELFF,TGTGCCAGCAGCAGAAAGCGGGGGGAGACCGGGGAGCTGTTTTTT
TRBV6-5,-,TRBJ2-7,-,CASSYSTPYEQYF,TGTGCCAGCAGTTACTCGACACCCTACGAGCAGTACTTC
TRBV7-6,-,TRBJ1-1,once,CASSLGVGAFF,TGTGCCAGCAGCTTAGGGGTTGGGGCTTTCTTT
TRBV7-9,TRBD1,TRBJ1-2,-,CASSLGQGNYGYTF,TGTGCCAGCAGCTTGGGACAGGGGAACTATGGCTACACCTTC
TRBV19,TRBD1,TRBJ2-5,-,CASSTGTGGFGETQYF,TGTGCCAGTAGTACAGGGACAGGGGGCTTTGGAGAGACCCAGTACTTC
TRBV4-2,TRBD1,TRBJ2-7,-,CASSSRTGLHEQYF,TGTGCCAGCAGCTCTAGGACAGGGTTACACGAGCAGTACTTC
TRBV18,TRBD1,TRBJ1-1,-,CASSPWTGSNTEAFF,TGTGCCAGCTCACCATGGACAGGGTCGAACACTGAAGCTTTCTTT
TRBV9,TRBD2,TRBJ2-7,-,CASSLGLVGEQYF,TGTGCCAGCAGCTTAGGACTAGTCGGCGAGCAGTACTTC
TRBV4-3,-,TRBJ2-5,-,CASSQRGGETQYF,TGCGCCAGCAGCCAAAGGGGGGGGGAGACCCAGTACTTC
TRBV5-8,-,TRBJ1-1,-,CASSLGEGAFF,TGTGCCAGCAGCTTGGGTGAGGGGGCTTTCTTT
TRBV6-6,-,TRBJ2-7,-,CASKGQKYYEQYF,TGTGCCAGCAAAGGACAGAAGTACTACGAGCAGTACTTC
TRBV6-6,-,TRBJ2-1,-,CASSYSTGREQFF,TGTGCCAGCAGTTACTCGACAGGGAGGGAGCAGTTCTTC
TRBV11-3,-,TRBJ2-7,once,CASSLLYEQYF,TGTGCCAGCAGCTTACTCTACGAGCAGTACTTC
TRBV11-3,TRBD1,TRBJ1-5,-,CASSLQGQGQPQHF,TGTGCCAGCAGCTTACAGGGACAGGGACAGCCCCAGCATTTT
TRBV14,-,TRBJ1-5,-,CASSQFPNQPQHF,TGTGCCAGCAGCCAATTTCCTAATCAGCCCCAGCATTTT
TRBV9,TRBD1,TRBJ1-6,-,CASSFQGARNSPLHF,TGTGCCAGCAGCTTTCAGGGGGCTAGGAATTCACCCCTCCACTTT
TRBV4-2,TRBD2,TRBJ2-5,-,CASSRTSGDSGETQYF,TGTGCCAGCAGCCGGACTAGCGGGGACTCCGGGGAGACCCAGTACTTC
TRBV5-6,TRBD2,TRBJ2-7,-,CASSPVPTLGLAGEQYF,TGTGCCAGCAGCCCCGTCCCAACGCTCGGACTAGCGGGCGAGCAGTACTTC
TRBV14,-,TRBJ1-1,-,CASSQRLTGEAFF,TGTGCCAGCAGCCAGCGGCTGACCGGGGAGGCGTTCTTT
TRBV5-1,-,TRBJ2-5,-,CASSLSGVETQYF,TGCGCCAGCAGCTTGTCCGGGGTAGAGACCCAGTACTTC
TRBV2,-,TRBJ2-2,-,CASTQDWDTGELFF,TGTGCCAGCACCCAGGATTGGGACACCGGGGAGCTGTTTTTT